This paragraph reports one TCR beta chain. V lost 0 bases and J 1 base, leaving 9 bases between the germline ends. The germline V gene encodes CDR1 KGHSH and CDR2 LQKENI. CDR3 size: 15 residues. PCR was performed using 60 Vbeta and 13 Jbeta primers. Generated by immunoSEQ multiplex PCR, the TCRdb table keeps only in-frame clones and is missing some. The data hold around 120,000 clones, with 65% to 80% observed a single time. This specimen comes from a study of cytomegalovirus exposure and HLA in healthy donors. The sample was PBMCs. The chain combines TRBV18 with TRBJ1-1, with D perhaps matching TRBD1 (6 bases). The sequence came from a woman aged 40-49 years in good health and CMV-seronegative. The chain's CDR3 is CASSPPGAWNTEAFF. DNA for the CDR3: TGTGCCAGCTCACCACCGGGGGCATGGAACACTGAAGCTTTCTTT.